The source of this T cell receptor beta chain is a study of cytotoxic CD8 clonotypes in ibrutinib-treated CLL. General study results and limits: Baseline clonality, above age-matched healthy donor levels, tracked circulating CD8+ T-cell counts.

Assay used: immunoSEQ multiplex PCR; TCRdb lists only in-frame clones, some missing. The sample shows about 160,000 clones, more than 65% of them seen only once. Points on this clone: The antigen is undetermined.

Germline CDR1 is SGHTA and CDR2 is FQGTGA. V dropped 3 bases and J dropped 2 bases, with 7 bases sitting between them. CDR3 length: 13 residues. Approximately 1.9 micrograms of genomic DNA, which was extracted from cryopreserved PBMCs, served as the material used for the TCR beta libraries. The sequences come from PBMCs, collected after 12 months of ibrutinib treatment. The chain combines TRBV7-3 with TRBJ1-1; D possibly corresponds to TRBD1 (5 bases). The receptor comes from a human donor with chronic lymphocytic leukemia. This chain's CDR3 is CASSFRDNTEAFF. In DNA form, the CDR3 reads TGTGCCAGCAGCTTCAGGGATAACACTGAAGCTTTCTTT.